The 18 T cell receptor beta chains in this list originate from one sample, sequenced in a study of CXCR3-negative and CXCR3-positive naive CD8 T cells. General study findings and limits: A higher hydrophobicity marked the TRB CDR3s of CXCR3-positive naive cells versus CXCR3-negative naive cells.

The authors made the TRB cDNA libraries by 5' RACE using UMI labels. Following a re-call of the 5' RACE reads, TCRdb has one entry per CDR3 protein and lacks DNA. This sample's table reports around 150,000 distinct CDR3 sequences. What these receptors recognize is not known. Sequenced sample: naive CXCR3+ CD8+ T cells from blood. Subset meaning: CD45RO-CCR7+CD27+CD95- naive CD8+ T cells expressing CXCR3 (TNR3+). The receptors were gathered from a human donor in good health. Some clones in this sample may be carry-over from other donors' samples.

The CDR3 loop reads CASSLGLAGEETQYF. The chain recombines TRBV7-7 with TRBJ2-5; TCRdb designates TRBD2, a call that cannot be tested without DNA. The CDR3 totals 15 residues. The germline V gene encodes CDR1 SSHAT and CDR2 FNYEAQ (reference sequence).

The V gene is TRBV13, the J gene TRBJ2-7; TCRdb returns TRBD2, unconfirmable since there is no DNA. Germline V CDR1 and CDR2: PRHDT, FYEKMQ (reference sequence). The CDR3 totals 15 residues. The chain's CDR3 is CASSPGLAPSYEQYF.

J is TRBJ1-6 and V is TRBV4-1; TCRdb's D gene call, TRBD1, goes unchecked for lack of DNA. Germline V lookup: CDR1 MGHRA, CDR2 YSYEKL. CDR3 length: 14 amino acids. CDR3 amino acids: CASGSTGYNSPLHF.

V is TRBV6-2 or TRBV6-3 and J is TRBJ2-1. Germline V gene data show CDR1 as MNHEY and CDR2 as SVGEGT. The CDR3 has 13 residues. CDR3 sequence: CASSSATYNEQFF.

The chain's CDR3 is CASSPPVLAGEQETQYF. The chain joins TRBV5-4 to TRBJ2-5; the TCRdb D gene call, TRBD2, has no DNA to confirm it. This CDR3 is 17 amino acids long. Germline V lookup: CDR1 SGHNT, CDR2 YYREEE (reference sequence).

This sequence joins TRBV20-1 and TRBJ2-7; checking the TCRdb D call of TRBD1 is not possible without DNA. CDR3 length: 13 residues. CDR1 is DFQATT, CDR2 SNEGSKA, per germline (reference sequence). The CDR3 is CSARDLLGGEQYF.

The chain employs TRBV4-3 and TRBJ2-1; TCRdb lists TRBD2, though no DNA is available to test this call. CDR3 length equals 17 residues. Germline CDR1 is LGHNA and CDR2 is YSLEER. The CDR3 reads CASSQGGLAGGSGEQFF.

This chain uses TRBV1 with TRBJ2-5; TCRdb names TRBD2, which stays unverified in the absence of DNA. TRBV1 is recorded as a pseudogene. The CDR3 totals 20 residues. The CDR3 reads CTSSSSGLAGGPGLQETQYF.

The CDR3 protein is CASSPGGAYGYTF. This chain connects TRBV12-3 or TRBV12-4 to TRBJ1-2; TCRdb's D call of TRBD1 is untestable without DNA. CDR3 size: 13 residues.

The CDR3 region is CASSPSSAAIYF. The rearrangement uses TRBV12-3 or TRBV12-4 and TRBJ1-3. The length of the CDR3 is 12 residues.

This rearrangement joins TRBV5-1 to TRBJ2-1; TCRdb indicates TRBD1, and absent DNA this call remains unverified. Germline V gene data show CDR1 as SGHRS and CDR2 as YFSETQ. This CDR3 has 17 residues. The CDR3 is CASSLVAPLGGGNEQFF.

The rearrangement joins TRBV15 to TRBJ2-5. Germline V gene lookup returns CDR1 LNHNV and CDR2 YYDKDF (reference sequence). The CDR3 covers 12 residues. The CDR3 loop reads CATSRTLETQYF.

This chain links TRBV27 with TRBJ1-5; TCRdb gives TRBD1 as the D gene, but with no DNA this cannot be confirmed. The CDR3 consists of 15 residues. Germline CDR1 and CDR2: MNHEY and SMNVEV (reference sequence). The CDR3 is CASSLGGLGDQPQHF.

This chain joins TRBV2 and TRBJ2-5; TCRdb selects TRBD2, and the lack of DNA leaves this call unchecked. The germline CDR1 and CDR2 sequences are SNHLY and FYNNEI. This CDR3 spans 14 amino acids. Here the CDR3 reads CASYVAGGLETQYF.

The gene calls are TRBV20-1 and TRBJ2-3; checking the TCRdb D call of TRBD1 is not possible without DNA. The CDR3 has 15 residues. Germline lookup yields CDR1 DFQATT and CDR2 SNEGSKA (reference sequence). CDR3 sequence reads: CSASSGRGSTDTQYF.

The gene calls are TRBV18 and TRBJ2-1. The CDR3 extends over 15 amino acids. CDR1 is KGHSH, CDR2 LQKENI, per germline. The CDR3 reads CASSPGENAYNEQFF.

The J gene is TRBJ1-2, the V gene TRBV4-1. Germline V lookup: CDR1 MGHRA, CDR2 YSYEKL. The CDR3 extends over 16 amino acids. CDR3 amino acids: CASSHPERGKYYGYTF.

The chain is built from TRBV20-1 and TRBJ1-1; TCRdb names TRBD1, which stays unverified in the absence of DNA. This CDR3 has 14 amino acids. Germline CDR1 reads DFQATT; CDR2 reads SNEGSKA (reference sequence). CDR3 residues: CSAIEPGGDTEAFF.